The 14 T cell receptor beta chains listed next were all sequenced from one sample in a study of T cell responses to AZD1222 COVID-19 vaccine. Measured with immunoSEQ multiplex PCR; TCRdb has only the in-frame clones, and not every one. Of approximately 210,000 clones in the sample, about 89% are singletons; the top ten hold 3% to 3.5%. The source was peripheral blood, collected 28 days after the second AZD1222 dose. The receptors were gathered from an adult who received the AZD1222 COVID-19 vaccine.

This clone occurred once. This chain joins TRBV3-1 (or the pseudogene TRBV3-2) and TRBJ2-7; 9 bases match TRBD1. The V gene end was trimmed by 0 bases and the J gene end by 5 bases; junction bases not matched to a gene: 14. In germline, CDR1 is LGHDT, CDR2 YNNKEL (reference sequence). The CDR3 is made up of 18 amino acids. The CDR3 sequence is CASSQDQKLWDRAHEQYF. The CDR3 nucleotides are TGTGCCAGCAGCCAAGATCAGAAGTTGTGGGACAGGGCCCACGAGCAGTACTTC.

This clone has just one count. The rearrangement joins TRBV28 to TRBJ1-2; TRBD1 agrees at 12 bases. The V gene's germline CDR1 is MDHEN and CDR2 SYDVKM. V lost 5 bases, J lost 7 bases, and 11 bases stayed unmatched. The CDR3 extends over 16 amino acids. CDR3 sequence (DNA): TGTGCCAGCAGTCCTAGCCGGGACAGGGGGCGCGGTGGCTACACCTTC. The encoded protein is CASSPSRDRGRGGYTF.

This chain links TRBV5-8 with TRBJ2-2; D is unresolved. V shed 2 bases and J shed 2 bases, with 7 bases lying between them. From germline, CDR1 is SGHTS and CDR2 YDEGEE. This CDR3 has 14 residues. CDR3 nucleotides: TGTGCCAGCAGCTTCCCTCCAAACACCGGGGAGCTGTTTTTT. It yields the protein CASSFPPNTGELFF.

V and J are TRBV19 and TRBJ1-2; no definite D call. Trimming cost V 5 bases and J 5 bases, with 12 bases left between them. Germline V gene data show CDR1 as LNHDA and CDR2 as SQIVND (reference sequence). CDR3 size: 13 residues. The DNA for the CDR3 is TGTGCCAGTAGTTGGAGGGAGACTTATGGCTACACCTTC. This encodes CASSWRETYGYTF.

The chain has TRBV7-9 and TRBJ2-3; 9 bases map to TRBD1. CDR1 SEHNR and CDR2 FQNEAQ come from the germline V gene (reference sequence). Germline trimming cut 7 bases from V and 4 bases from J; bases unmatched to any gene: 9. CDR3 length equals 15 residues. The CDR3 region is CASNKGQGLPDTQYF. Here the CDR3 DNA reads TGTGCCAGCAACAAAGGACAGGGGCTTCCAGATACGCAGTATTTT.

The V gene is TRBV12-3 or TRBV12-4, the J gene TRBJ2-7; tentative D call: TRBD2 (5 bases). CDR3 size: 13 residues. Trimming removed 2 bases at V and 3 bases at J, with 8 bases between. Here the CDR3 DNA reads TGTGCCAGCAGTTTAAGCGCGGGCTACGAGCAGTACTTC. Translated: CASSLSAGYEQYF.

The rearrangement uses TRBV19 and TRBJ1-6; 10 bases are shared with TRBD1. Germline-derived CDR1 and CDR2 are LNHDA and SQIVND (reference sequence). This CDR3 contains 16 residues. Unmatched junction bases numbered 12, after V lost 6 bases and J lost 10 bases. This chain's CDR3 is CASRGTGQGNLSPLHF. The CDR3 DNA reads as TGTGCCAGTAGGGGAACGGGACAGGGGAATTTGTCACCCCTCCACTTT.

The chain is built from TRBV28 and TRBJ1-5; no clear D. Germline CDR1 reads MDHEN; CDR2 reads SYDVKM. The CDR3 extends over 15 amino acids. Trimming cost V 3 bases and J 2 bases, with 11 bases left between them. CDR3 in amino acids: CASSFSGGGNQPQHF. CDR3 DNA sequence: TGTGCCAGCAGTTTCAGCGGTGGGGGCAATCAGCCCCAGCATTTT.

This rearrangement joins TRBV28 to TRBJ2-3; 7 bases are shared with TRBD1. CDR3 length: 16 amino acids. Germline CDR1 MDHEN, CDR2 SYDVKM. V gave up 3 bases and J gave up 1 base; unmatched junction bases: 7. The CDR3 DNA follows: TGTGCCAGCAGTTTTACTCCGGGACAGCGCACAGATACGCAGTATTTT. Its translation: CASSFTPGQRTDTQYF.

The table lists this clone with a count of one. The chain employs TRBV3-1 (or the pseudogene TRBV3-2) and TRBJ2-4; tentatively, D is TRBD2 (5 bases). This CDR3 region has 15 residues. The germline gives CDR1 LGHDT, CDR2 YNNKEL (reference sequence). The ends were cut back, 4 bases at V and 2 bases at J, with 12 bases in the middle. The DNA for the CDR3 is TGTGCCAGCAGCCCGGGGATGGGTCCCAAAAACATTCAGTACTTC. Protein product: CASSPGMGPKNIQYF.

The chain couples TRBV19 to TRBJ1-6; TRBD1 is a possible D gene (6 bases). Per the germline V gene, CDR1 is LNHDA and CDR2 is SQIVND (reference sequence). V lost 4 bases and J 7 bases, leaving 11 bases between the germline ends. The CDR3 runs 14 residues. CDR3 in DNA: TGTGCCAGTAGTACCGACAGGCACAATTCACCCCTCCACTTT. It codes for CASSTDRHNSPLHF.

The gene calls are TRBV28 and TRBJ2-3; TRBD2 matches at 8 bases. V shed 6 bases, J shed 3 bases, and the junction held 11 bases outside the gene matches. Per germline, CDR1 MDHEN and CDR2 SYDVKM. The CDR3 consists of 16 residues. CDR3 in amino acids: CASSLDLAGGTDTQYF. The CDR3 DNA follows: TGTGCCAGCAGCCTTGACCTTGCGGGAGGAACAGATACGCAGTATTTT.

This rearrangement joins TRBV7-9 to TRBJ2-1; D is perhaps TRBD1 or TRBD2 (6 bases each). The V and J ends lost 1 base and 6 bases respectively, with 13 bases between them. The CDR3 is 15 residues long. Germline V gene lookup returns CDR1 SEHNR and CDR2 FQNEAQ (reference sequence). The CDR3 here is CASSLGGGGTNEQFF. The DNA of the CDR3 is TGTGCCAGCAGCTTAGGCGGAGGGGGGACCAATGAGCAGTTCTTC.

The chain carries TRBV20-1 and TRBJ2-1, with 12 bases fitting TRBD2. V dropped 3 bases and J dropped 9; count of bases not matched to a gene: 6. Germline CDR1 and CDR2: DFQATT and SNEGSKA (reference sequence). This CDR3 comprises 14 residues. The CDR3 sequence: CSASSSGRALEQFF. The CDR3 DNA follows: TGCAGTGCTAGTTCTAGCGGGAGGGCCCTTGAGCAGTTCTTC.